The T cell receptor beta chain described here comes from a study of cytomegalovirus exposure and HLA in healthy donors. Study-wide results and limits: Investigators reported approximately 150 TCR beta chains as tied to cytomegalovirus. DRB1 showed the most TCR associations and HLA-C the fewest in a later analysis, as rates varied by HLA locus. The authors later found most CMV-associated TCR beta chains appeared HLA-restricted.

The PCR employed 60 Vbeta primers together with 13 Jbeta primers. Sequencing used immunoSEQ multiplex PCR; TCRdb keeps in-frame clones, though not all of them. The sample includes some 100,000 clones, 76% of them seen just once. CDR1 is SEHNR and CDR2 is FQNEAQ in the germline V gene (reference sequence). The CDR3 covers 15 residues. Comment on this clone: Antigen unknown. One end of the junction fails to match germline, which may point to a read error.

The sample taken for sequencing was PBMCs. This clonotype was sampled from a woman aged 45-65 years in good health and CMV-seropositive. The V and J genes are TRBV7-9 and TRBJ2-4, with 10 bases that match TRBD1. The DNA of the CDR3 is TGTTCCAGCAGTACGCGACAGGGGGCTCAAAACATTCAGTACTTC. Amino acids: CSSSTRQGAQNIQYF.